The sequence of this T cell receptor beta chain was determined in a study of blood T cell repertoires in COVID-19. Researchers sorted participants into cohorts using their self-reported clinical history. In the original processing: Using reference gene primer amplification, nucleated cell counts were estimated. Only in-frame clones appear in the TCRdb table, and some are missing; sequencing was by immunoSEQ multiplex PCR. The V and J calls and the clone size are those of that table, but D and trimming were determined from the DNA. The sample lists some 70,000 clones; roughly 91% were seen once. The V gene's germline CDR1 is MNHEY and CDR2 SVGAGI. Losses at the gene ends were 7 bases for V and 0 bases for J; bases not matched to a gene: 5. The CDR3 is made up of 15 amino acids.

The specimen sequenced was PBMCs or T cells enriched from blood (not recorded which). The clonotype comes from a woman aged 40 to 55 who had recovered from COVID-19. The rearrangement links TRBV6-5 to TRBJ2-3, with 9 nucleotides matching TRBD2. The CDR3 nucleotides read TGTGCCAGCACCTATAGCGGGGGTAGCACAGATACGCAGTATTTT. Translating gives CASTYSGGSTDTQYF.